This T cell receptor (beta chain) was recovered during a study of T cells after yellow fever vaccination. Study results and caveats: The CD4 and CD8 compartments had a small share of their clonotypes in common. Boosting was followed by the reappearance of most primary-vaccination clones (approximately 97% CD4, 70% to 90% CD8).

MiXCR, run by TCRdb on the 5' RACE reads, gives a single entry per CDR3 protein. The profile covers roughly 120,000 distinct CDR3 sequences, with about 7.8% appearing a single time and 2.7% taken by the ten largest. This clonotype was recorded many times. The antigen is unknown. Source: CD4+ T cells sorted from PBMCs, taken about 49 days after the first yellow fever vaccination. This clonotype was obtained from a man in his late teens or twenties who received the YFV17D yellow fever vaccine.

The CDR3 loop reads CASRWTGAETQYF. The CDR3 DNA follows: TGTGCCAGCAGGTGGACAGGGGCAGAGACCCAGTACTTC. J is TRBJ2-5 and V is TRBV12-3 or TRBV12-4, with 9 bases identical to TRBD1. Unmatched junction bases numbered 3, after V lost 6 bases and J lost 4 bases. The CDR3 totals 13 residues.